These 23 T cell receptor beta chains were sequenced from one sample in a study of T-cell reconstitution after alpha-beta-depleted transplantation in children. Unique molecular identifiers were incorporated during preparation of the TCRbeta library. In TCRdb, the PCR reads were re-called with MiXCR into one record per CDR3 protein. Among over 200,000 distinct CDR3 sequences listed, approximately 10% were seen once. The sample was PBMCs, taken before TCRalphabeta/CD19-depleted stem cell transplant. These receptors came from a child younger than two with acute myeloid leukemia, due to receive a stem cell transplant.

This clonotype has at least ten counts. The chain combines TRBV20-1 with TRBJ2-7; D is perhaps TRBD2 (6 bases). The CDR3 runs 14 residues. V was clipped by 3 bases and J by 2 bases, with 14 bases between them. The germline V gene encodes CDR1 DFQATT and CDR2 SNEGSKA (reference sequence). CDR3 in DNA: TGCAGTGCTAGTCTCAGCGCGGGGCCCTACGAGCAGTACTTC. It is translated as CSASLSAGPYEQYF.

This clonotype was detected ten times or more. The V and J genes are TRBV28 and TRBJ2-4; no firm D call. Germline V lookup: CDR1 MDHEN, CDR2 SYDVKM. The CDR3 length is 14 residues. V lost 6 bases and J 3 bases, leaving 12 bases between the germline ends. The CDR3 loop reads CASSRVLFKNIQYF. The DNA of the CDR3 is TGTGCCAGCAGCAGAGTCCTCTTCAAAAACATTCAGTACTTC. Full variable domain (rest looked up from reference TRBV28 and TRBJ2-4): DVKVTQSSRYLVKRTGEKVFLECVQDMDHENMFWYRQDPGLGLRLIYFSYDVKMKEKGDIPEGYSVSREKKERFSLILESASTNQTSMYLCASSRVLFKNIQYFGAGTRLSVL.

The gene calls are TRBV27 and TRBJ1-1; D is unresolved. Germline lookup yields CDR1 MNHEY and CDR2 SMNVEV (reference sequence). The CDR3 sequence is 14 residues long. V was pared by 7 bases and J by 2 bases, with 14 bases between. The CDR3 region has the DNA TGTGCCAGCATGTTGTATGGGCTCAACACTGAAGCTTTCTTT. Protein product: CASMLYGLNTEAFF.

This clonotype has a count of ten or more. The genes are TRBV25-1 and TRBJ2-5, with 8 nucleotides matching TRBD2. The germline CDR1 and CDR2 sequences are MGHDK and SYGVNS. CDR3 size: 15 residues. Trimming at V came to 6 bases and at J to 5 bases, leaving 11 bases not matched to a gene. This CDR3 reads CASSGSGARFETQYF. The CDR3 coding sequence is TGTGCCAGCAGCGGTAGCGGGGCAAGGTTCGAGACCCAGTACTTC. Full variable domain (remainder filled in from reference TRBV25-1 and TRBJ2-5): EADIYQTPRYLVIGTGKKITLECSQTMGHDKMYWYQQDPGMELHLIHYSYGVNSTEKGDLSSESTVSRIRTEHFPLTLESARPSHTSQYLCASSGSGARFETQYFGPGTRLLVL.

This chain uses TRBV6-2 or TRBV6-3 with TRBJ2-3; D uncertain. The V and J ends lost 6 bases and 6 bases respectively, with 13 bases between them. This CDR3 is built from 13 residues. CDR1 is MNHEY and CDR2 is SVGEGT in the germline V gene. Written as DNA, the CDR3 is TGTGCCAGCAGGGACCTCCCGGCGGATACGCAGTATTTT. Amino acid sequence: CASRDLPADTQYF.

As for this clonotype: A junction boundary mismatches the germline segment, possibly from a read error. The chain carries TRBV6-4 and TRBJ1-5; TRBD1 agrees at 7 bases. This CDR3 contains 19 residues. Germline lookup yields CDR1 MRHNA and CDR2 SNTAGT. The CDR3 sequence is CTSSKFIAAGRRGSQPQHF. The CDR3 DNA reads as TGTACCAGCAGTAAGTTTATAGCCGCAGGCCGCAGGGGGTCTCAGCCCCAGCATTTT.

This clonotype was observed many times. The rearrangement links TRBV20-1 to TRBJ2-1; 9 positions agree with TRBD2. Germline lookup yields CDR1 DFQATT and CDR2 SNEGSKA (reference sequence). V shed 2 bases and J 4 bases; nucleotides not matched to a gene: 9. This CDR3 contains 16 residues. CDR3 DNA sequence: TGCAGTGCTAGATTATCCACTAGCGGGTGGTACAATGAGCAGTTCTTC. It is translated as CSARLSTSGWYNEQFF.

This clonotype was seen a handful of times. The CDR3 sequence is CASSQGTSGLTQYF. CDR3 bases: TGTGCCAGCAGCCAGGGGACTAGCGGGCTTACGCAGTATTTT. The chain combines TRBV11-2 with TRBJ2-3; TRBD2 matches 12 bases. The CDR3 runs 14 residues. J lost 8 bases, V lost 5 bases, and 5 bases had no gene match. From germline, CDR1 is SGHAT and CDR2 FQNNGV.

The table lists this clonotype with many counts. The chain carries TRBV5-1 and TRBJ2-1; TRBD2 is a possible D gene (6 bases). V was pared by 4 bases and J by 0 bases, with 11 bases between. The CDR3 totals 15 residues. Germline lookup yields CDR1 SGHRS and CDR2 YFSETQ. CDR3 DNA: TGCGCCAGCAGCGCGGACGGGAGCTCCTACAATGAGCAGTTCTTC. Protein sequence: CASSADGSSYNEQFF.

This clonotype was counted at least ten times. This chain links TRBV4-2 with TRBJ1-1, with a tentative D call TRBD1 (6 bases). The germline gives CDR1 LGHNA, CDR2 YNFKEQ. This CDR3 is 14 amino acids long. Trimming left V 4 bases short and J 2 bases short, with 11 bases between. DNA of the CDR3: TGTGCCAGCAGCCCCTCCGGGGGCAACACTGAAGCTTTCTTT. Translating gives CASSPSGGNTEAFF.

This clonotype was seen ten or more times. The V call is TRBV21-1, the J call TRBJ2-1; the table's D gene call, TRBD1, was not cross checked with the DNA. TRBV21-1 represents a pseudogene. CDR3 length equals 14 residues. CDR3 protein: CATYPTSGGAEQFF. The DNA for the CDR3 is TGTGCCACCTACCCCACCTCAGGGGGCGCGGAGCAGTTCTTC.

Points on this clonotype: A much bigger clone sits one base away, suggesting this may be a read error. The CDR3 nucleotides are TGTGCCAGCAGTCCCGGGACGGCTAACTATGGCGACACCTTC. Translation gives CASSPGTANYGDTF. The chain couples TRBV6-2 or TRBV6-3 to TRBJ1-2; D perhaps matches TRBD1 (5 bases). Germline loops: CDR1 MNHEY, CDR2 SVGEGT. The CDR3 is 14 residues long.

The table lists this clonotype with many counts. This chain links TRBV7-2 with TRBJ1-5; D is unclear. Trimming left V 3 bases short and J 5 bases short, with 11 bases between. This CDR3 has 14 amino acids. Per the germline V gene, CDR1 is SGHTA and CDR2 is FQGNSA. CDR3 protein: CASSFGGSHQPQHF. In nucleotides, the CDR3 is TGTGCCAGCAGCTTTGGCGGGTCCCATCAGCCCCAGCATTTT.

This clonotype has ten or more counts. V usage is TRBV5-1 and J usage is TRBJ2-1; 11 positions agree with TRBD2. After removal of 0 bases from V and 5 bases from J, the junction contained 7 bases not matched to a gene. CDR1 is SGHRS, CDR2 YFSETQ, per germline. This CDR3 contains 17 residues. The CDR3 spells CASSLVPLAGGHNEQFF. The CDR3 nucleotides are TGCGCCAGCAGCTTGGTCCCTCTAGCGGGAGGTCACAATGAGCAGTTCTTC. The whole variable domain, filled in from reference TRBV5-1 and TRBJ2-1, reads KAGVTQTPRYLIKTRGQQVTLSCSPISGHRSVSWYQQTPGQGLQFLFEYFSETQRNKGNFPGRFSGRQFSNSRSEMNVSTLELGDSALYLCASSLVPLAGGHNEQFFGPGTRLTVL.

This clonotype was recorded many times. The rearrangement links TRBV28 to TRBJ2-5; 7 bases fit TRBD2. J lost 4 bases, V lost 7 bases, and 6 bases had no gene match. The CDR3 contains 13 residues. Germline V CDR1 and CDR2: MDHEN, SYDVKM. CDR3 in DNA: TGTGCCAGCAATAGAGGGAGGGGAGAGACCCAGTACTTC. This translates into CASNRGRGETQYF.

Comment on this clonotype: A read error may be the cause here, since a much bigger clone is one base away. V and J are TRBV7-2 and TRBJ1-1; possibly TRBD1 for D (6 bases). The germline V gene encodes CDR1 SGHTA and CDR2 FQGNSA. The CDR3 is 14 amino acids. The CDR3 sequence: CVSSLVPGANEAFF. CDR3 nucleotide sequence: TGTGTCAGCAGCTTAGTGCCGGGGGCGAATGAAGCTTTCTTT.

The chain uses TRBV6-5 and TRBJ1-1, with 10 bases aligning to TRBD1. The germline V gene encodes CDR1 MNHEY and CDR2 SVGAGI. The CDR3 runs to 17 residues. V lost 5 bases and J lost 4; bases outside the gene matches: 13. The CDR3 reads CASSHLTGTGDPTEAFF. CDR3 DNA sequence: TGTGCCAGCAGTCACCTCACCGGGACAGGGGACCCCACTGAAGCTTTCTTT.

This clonotype was found many times. The chain combines TRBV5-1 with TRBJ2-5; no reliable D call. Between the trimmed V and J ends, which lost 2 bases and 2 bases, there was a span of 10 bases. The CDR3 extends over 14 amino acids. CDR1 is SGHRS and CDR2 is YFSETQ in the germline V gene. CDR3 protein: CASSFRLEQETQYF. DNA for the CDR3: TGCGCCAGCAGCTTCCGGCTGGAACAAGAGACCCAGTACTTC.

This clonotype was detected a few times. V is TRBV5-4 and J is TRBJ2-2, with D tentatively TRBD2 (6 bases). V dropped 9 bases and J dropped 3 bases, with 15 bases sitting between them. This CDR3 region has 14 residues. The germline V gene has CDR1 SGHNT and CDR2 YYREEE (reference sequence). The chain's CDR3 is CATGRAGYTGELFF. The CDR3, as DNA: TGTGCCACCGGGAGAGCGGGTTACACCGGGGAGCTGTTTTTT.

This clonotype was picked up many times. The rearrangement uses TRBV5-5 and TRBJ1-3; D possibly corresponds to TRBD1 (5 bases). CDR1 SGHKS and CDR2 YYEKEE come from the germline V gene (reference sequence). The CDR3 sequence is 15 residues long. V shed 4 bases and J shed 4 bases, with 15 bases lying between them. CDR3 sequence: CASSPTPTVGNTIYF. In DNA, the CDR3 is TGTGCCAGCAGCCCCACCCCGACAGTCGGAAACACCATATATTTT.

A remark on this clonotype: A much larger clone lies a single base off, so this may be a read error. The rearrangement joins TRBV20-1 to TRBJ2-4, with a possible D match to TRBD2 (6 bases). The CDR3 runs to 13 residues. Per the germline V gene, CDR1 is DFQATT and CDR2 is SNEGSKA (reference sequence). CDR3 nucleotides: TGCAGTGCTAGAGAGGCGTGGGAGGACATTCAGTCCTTC. It translates to CSAREAWEDIQSF.

This clonotype was found many times. This chain connects TRBV7-6 to TRBJ2-1, with 14 nucleotides matching TRBD2. The CDR3 covers 16 residues. V lost 4 bases to trimming and J lost 4 bases; unmatched junction nucleotides: 3. Germline lookup yields CDR1 SGHVS and CDR2 FNYEAQ. CDR3 amino acids: CASSSRTSGRYNEQFF. For the CDR3, the DNA is TGTGCCAGCAGCTCGAGGACTAGCGGGAGGTACAATGAGCAGTTCTTC.

In its sample, this clonotype was seen many times. The chain employs TRBV29-1 and TRBJ1-1; D ambiguous. The germline V gene has CDR1 SQVTM and CDR2 ANQGSEA. The CDR3 contains 12 residues. The V end lost 8 bases, the J end lost 0 bases, and 10 bases lay between the germline ends. The chain's CDR3 is CSTRVMNTEAFF. The DNA of the CDR3 is TGCAGCACCCGGGTCATGAACACTGAAGCTTTCTTT.